These T cell receptor beta chains were read from a single sample in a study of CD8+ T cells in alopecia areata. Repertoires were generated with immunoSEQ multiplex PCR, while TCRdb's copy carries only in-frame clones and drops some. The sample yields about 100,000 clones, under 60% seen once. Sequences were obtained from NKG2D-low CD8+ T cells sorted from blood. These receptors were taken from a human donor with alopecia areata. Each CDR3 is given with its conserved first and last residue. Each record gives: V gene, J gene, D gene, clone size, CDR3 DNA, CDR3 protein. A D gene is named only where the DNA matches it firmly. Size tells how often a clone was seen (once, few, many) or the class of an expanded clone, and some rows leave it out.

>TRBV7-2|TRBJ2-2|NA|NA
TGTGCCGAACAGAGCGCCGGGGAGCTGTTTTTT
CAEQSAGELFF
>TRBV20-1|TRBJ2-1|NA|NA
TGCAGTGCTAGTGAGGGCAATGAGCAGTTCTTC
CSASEGNEQFF
>TRBV11-2|TRBJ2-3|TRBD1|NA
TGTGCCAGCCGCTACAGGGGTTCGGCCGCAGATACGCAGTATTTT
CASRYRGSAADTQYF
>TRBV11-2|TRBJ2-5|TRBD2|NA
TGTGCCAGCAGCTACGGACTAGCGGGTCAAGAGACCCAGTACTTC
CASSYGLAGQETQYF
>TRBV4-2|TRBJ1-4|TRBD1|NA
TGTGCCAGCAGCCAAGTCAGGGGCCGGACAGGGGGCGGTAGGGAAAAACTGTTTTTT
CASSQVRGRTGGGREKLFF
>TRBV13|TRBJ2-7|NA|NA
TGTGCCAGCAGCCAAGACCGAAACGAGCAGTACTTC
CASSQDRNEQYF
>TRBV14|TRBJ2-1|TRBD1|NA
TGTGCCAGCTCTACCCCCGGGACAGAAACCTACAATGAGCAGTTCTTC
CASSTPGTETYNEQFF
>TRBV29-1|TRBJ2-5|NA|few
TGCAGCGTTACAGGGAGTAGTGAGCAGTACTTC
CSVTGSSEQYF
>TRBV10-3|TRBJ1-1|NA|NA
TGTGCCATCAGTGAGTCATCGCCCTCTGGAGCTTTCTTT
CAISESSPSGAFF
>TRBV15|TRBJ1-1|NA|NA
TGTGCCACCAGCCTAGAAGGCGGCACTGAAGCTTTCTTT
CATSLEGGTEAFF
>TRBV7-6|TRBJ1-4|NA|NA
TGTGCCAGCAGCTTGAGGGGAGAAAAACTGTTTTTT
CASSLRGEKLFF
>TRBV4-1|TRBJ1-5|TRBD1|NA
TGCGCCAGCAGCCAATGGACAGGGGGTCAGCCCCAGCATTTT
CASSQWTGGQPQHF
>TRBV27|TRBJ2-1|TRBD2|few
TGTGCCAGCAGTTTGGGACTAGCCCTAAACAATGAGCAGTTCTTC
CASSLGLALNNEQFF
>TRBV29-1|TRBJ1-2|NA|NA
TGCAGCGTTGAAGATCCAGAGGATGGGCACCACTATGGCTACACCTTC
CSVEDPEDGHHYGYTF
>TRBV7-8|TRBJ1-1|NA|few
TGTGCCAGCATTGGCGGGATTAACACTGAAGCTTTCTTT
CASIGGINTEAFF
>TRBV2|TRBJ1-2|NA|NA
TGTGCCAGCAGTGAGCCAGGGCCTAGCTATGGCTACACCTTC
CASSEPGPSYGYTF
>TRBV6-5|TRBJ2-2|NA|few
TGTGCCAGCAGTTACTCGACAGCGAACACCGGGGAGCTGTTTTTT
CASSYSTANTGELFF
>TRBV6-5|TRBJ1-2|NA|once
TGTGCCAGCAGTTACTCATACAGAATTGGCTACACCTTC
CASSYSYRIGYTF
>TRBV28|TRBJ2-7|TRBD1|NA
TGTGCCAGCAGTTTTCCCGACAGGGTTGAAGAGCAGTACTTC
CASSFPDRVEEQYF
>TRBV27|TRBJ1-1|NA|NA
TGTGCCAGCAGATCGGGGATATACACTGAAGCTTTCTTT
CASRSGIYTEAFF
>TRBV27|TRBJ2-3|NA|NA
TGTGCCAGCACCGACCTCACAGATACGCAGTATTTT
CASTDLTDTQYF
>TRBV27|TRBJ1-1|NA|NA
TGTGCCAGCAGTTTGGGGAGCCTGAACACTGAAGCTTTCTTT
CASSLGSLNTEAFF
>TRBV5-6|TRBJ2-7|NA|NA
TGTGCCAGCAGCTACGGGAGCTACGAGCAGTACTTC
CASSYGSYEQYF
>TRBV7-8|TRBJ2-1|NA|few
TGTGCCAGCAGCTTAGCGTTGCGGCAGAGCTCCTACAATGAGCAGTTCTTC
CASSLALRQSSYNEQFF
>TRBV7-9|TRBJ2-1|NA|few
TGTGCCAGCAGCCTCGGGGGCCCCTACAATGAGCAGTTCTTC
CASSLGGPYNEQFF
>TRBV28|TRBJ2-5|TRBD2|once
TGTGCCAGCAGTTTATTGGCTAGCGGGCAGACCCAGTACTTC
CASSLLASGQTQYF
>TRBV28|TRBJ2-4|NA|NA
TGTGCCAGCAGTCCGACAGGACAACTAGCCAAAAACATTCAGTACTTC
CASSPTGQLAKNIQYF
>TRBV27|TRBJ1-1|NA|NA
TGTGCCAGCAGAAACAGACAATCAGAGAACACTGAAGCTTTCTTT
CASRNRQSENTEAFF
>TRBV27|TRBJ2-1|NA|NA
TGTGCCAGCACAGCGGGCGGGTACAATGAGCAGTTCTTC
CASTAGGYNEQFF
>TRBV5-1|TRBJ2-3|NA|NA
TGCGCCAGCAGCTTGTCCGCAGATACGCAGTATTTT
CASSLSADTQYF
>TRBV4-1|TRBJ2-5|NA|NA
TGCGCCAGCAGCCAAAGTGCGGAACGAAAAGAGACCCAGTACTTC
CASSQSAERKETQYF
>TRBV5-5|TRBJ2-1|TRBD2|many
TGTGCCAGCAGCTTGTCGGGGCGCGGCGGGAGCTCCTACAATGAGCAGTTCTTC
CASSLSGRGGSSYNEQFF
>TRBV6-5|TRBJ1-2|TRBD1|NA
TGTGCCAGCAGAGACAGGGGCCGCCAGGGCTACACCTTC
CASRDRGRQGYTF
>TRBV7-6|TRBJ1-1|NA|NA
TGTGCCAGCAGCTTAACCCAGACCGGAACAGCTGAAGCTTTCTTT
CASSLTQTGTAEAFF
>TRBV5-1|TRBJ2-6|NA|few
TGCGCCAGCAGCCCACCTGGGGCCAACGTCCTGACTTTC
CASSPPGANVLTF
>TRBV19|TRBJ2-1|NA|few
TGTGCCAGTAGTATCAGAGGGTACAATGAGCAGTTCTTC
CASSIRGYNEQFF
>TRBV7-9|TRBJ2-1|NA|NA
TGTGCCAGCAGCTTTGAGCAGGGGCACTACAATGAGCAGTTCTTC
CASSFEQGHYNEQFF
>TRBV9|TRBJ2-1|TRBD2|NA
TGTGCCAGCAGCGCTAGCGGTCTCTACAATGAGCAGTTCTTC
CASSASGLYNEQFF
>TRBV4-2|TRBJ2-7|NA|once
TGTGCCAGCAGCCAAGATGGGGCAATGGAAGTTCACTTC
CASSQDGAMEVHF
>TRBV29-1|TRBJ2-7|TRBD2|few
TGCAGCGTAGCGGGAGCAGTTAATTACGAGCAGTACTTC
CSVAGAVNYEQYF